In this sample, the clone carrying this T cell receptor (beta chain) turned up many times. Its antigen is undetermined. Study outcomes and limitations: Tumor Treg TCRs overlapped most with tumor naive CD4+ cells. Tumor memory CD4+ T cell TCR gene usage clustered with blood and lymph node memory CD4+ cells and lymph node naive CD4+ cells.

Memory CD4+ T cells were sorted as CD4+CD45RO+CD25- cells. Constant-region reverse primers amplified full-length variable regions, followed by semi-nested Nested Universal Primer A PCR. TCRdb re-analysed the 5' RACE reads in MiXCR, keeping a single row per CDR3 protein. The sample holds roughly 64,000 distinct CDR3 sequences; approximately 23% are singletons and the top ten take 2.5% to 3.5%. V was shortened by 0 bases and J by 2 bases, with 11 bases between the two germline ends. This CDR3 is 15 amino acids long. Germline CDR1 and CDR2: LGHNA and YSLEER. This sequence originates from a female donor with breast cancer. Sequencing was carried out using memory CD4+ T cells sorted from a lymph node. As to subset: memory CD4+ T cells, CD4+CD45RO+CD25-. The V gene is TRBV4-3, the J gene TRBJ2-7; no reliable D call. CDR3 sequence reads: CASSQDSKGTYEQYF. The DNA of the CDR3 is TGCGCCAGCAGCCAAGACTCGAAGGGCACCTACGAGCAGTACTTC.